This is a list of T cell receptor beta chains from one sample in a study of CD8 T cells in Susac syndrome. MiXCR, run by TCRdb on the immunoSEQ multiplex PCR reads, gives a single entry per CDR3 protein. The data show approximately 190,000 distinct CDR3 sequences, with roughly 95% seen just once and approximately 0.093% held by the top ten. The sample was CD4+ T cells from PBMCs. These receptors all come from a human donor with multiple sclerosis. The CDR3 runs from the conserved cysteine through the conserved F or W. Fields, in order: V gene, CDR3 protein.

v_gene: TRBV29-1; CDR3aa: CSVVGGREAFF
v_gene: TRBV19; CDR3aa: CASSIGPSSGNTIYF
v_gene: TRBV30; CDR3aa: CAWSRTGSYGYTF
v_gene: TRBV20-1; CDR3aa: CSASSQTQYF
v_gene: TRBV5-4; CDR3aa: CASSLIGRTEAFF
v_gene: TRBV5-4; CDR3aa: CASSFGLAGLNEQFF
v_gene: TRBV9; CDR3aa: CASSRRGEHEQYF
v_gene: TRBV5-1; CDR3aa: CASSLDAEAEQYF
v_gene: TRBV7-2; CDR3aa: CASSLNPQADTQYF
v_gene: TRBV7-2; CDR3aa: CASSLVTGGYTF
v_gene: TRBV3-1; CDR3aa: CASSPGLAGNNEQFF